Each of the 9 T cell receptor beta chains below was sequenced from the same sample in a study of technical replicates of blood from a few donors. Only in-frame clones appear in the TCRdb table, and some are missing; sequencing was by immunoSEQ multiplex PCR. This table has approximately 49,000 clones, 80% to 95% appearing once. What was sequenced was PBMCs. The receptors stem from a human donor in good health. Some clones in this sample may be carry-over from other donors' samples.

V gene TRBV4-3 combines with J gene TRBJ1-2; D not certain. This CDR3 spans 17 amino acids. Germline V lookup: CDR1 LGHNA, CDR2 YSLEER. V was clipped by 1 base and J by 3 bases, with 18 bases between them. The chain's CDR3 is CASSQATTLRGDYGYTF. The CDR3 coding sequence is TGCGCCAGCAGCCAAGCCACCACCCTCCGGGGTGACTATGGCTACACCTTC.

This clone showed up just once. The rearrangement links TRBV30 to TRBJ1-5; D is unresolved. Germline V gene sequence: CDR1 GTSNPN, CDR2 SVGIG (reference sequence). The CDR3 length is 14 residues. Trimming took off 0 bases at V and 5 bases at J, with 11 bases between the two ends. The CDR3, as DNA: TGTGCCTGGAGTGTATCGGGAGGATATCAGCCCCAGCATTTT. Protein product: CAWSVSGGYQPQHF. The full variable domain, completed using reference TRBV30 and TRBJ1-5, is SQTIHQWPATLVQPVGSPLSLECTVEGTSNPNLYWYRQAAGRGLQLLFYSVGIGQISSEVPQNLSASRPQDRQFILSSKKLLLSDSGFYLCAWSVSGGYQPQHFGDGTRLSIL.

V usage is TRBV7-9 and J usage is TRBJ1-6; TRBD1 aligns across 7 bases. Germline lookup yields CDR1 SEHNR and CDR2 FQNEAQ (reference sequence). V shed 7 bases, J shed 7 bases, and the junction held 7 bases outside the gene matches. This CDR3 is built from 14 residues. CDR3 coding DNA: TGTGCCAGCACCTACGGGACAGCCAATTCACCCCTCCACTTT. It codes for CASTYGTANSPLHF. Supplemented by reference TRBV7-9 and TRBJ1-6, the full variable domain reads DTGVSQNPRHKITKRGQNVTFRCDPISEHNRLYWYRQTLGQGPEFLTYFQNEAQLEKSRLLSDRFSAERPKGSFSTLEIQRTEQGDSAMYLCASTYGTANSPLHFGNGTRLTVT.

The chain combines TRBV6-1 with TRBJ2-7, with D hard to call. The ends were cut back, 4 bases at V and 7 bases at J, with 8 bases in the middle. Germline assignment: CDR1 MNHNS and CDR2 SASEGT. This CDR3 comprises 11 residues. The CDR3 region has the DNA TGTGCCAGCAGTGGCCGGTTGGAGCAGTACTTC. Residues: CASSGRLEQYF.

This clone has only one observation. The chain uses TRBV5-1 and TRBJ2-5; 9 bases are a match to TRBD2. V lost 4 bases to trimming and J lost 8 bases; unmatched junction nucleotides: 9. The CDR3 runs to 14 residues. CDR1 and CDR2 (germline): SGHRS, YFSETQ. CDR3 sequence (DNA): TGCGCCAGCAGCGGAGCGGGGGGACCTCTAACCCAGTACTTC. Its translation is CASSGAGGPLTQYF.

This chain uses TRBV5-1 with TRBJ2-3; tentatively, D is TRBD2 (6 bases). The CDR3 length is 15 residues. CDR1 is SGHRS and CDR2 is YFSETQ in the germline V gene. V lost 0 bases and J lost 10, with 18 bases in between. CDR3: CASSLAGAATGAQYF. The CDR3 DNA sequence: TGCGCCAGCAGCTTGGCCGGCGCAGCGACGGGAGCGCAGTATTTT. The whole variable domain, remainder taken from reference TRBV5-1 and TRBJ2-3, is KAGVTQTPRYLIKTRGQQVTLSCSPISGHRSVSWYQQTPGQGLQFLFEYFSETQRNKGNFPGRFSGRQFSNSRSEMNVSTLELGDSALYLCASSLAGAATGAQYFGPGTRLTVL.

V is TRBV5-6 and J is TRBJ1-2, with D perhaps matching TRBD1 (5 bases). V was cut by 0 bases and J by 6 bases, with 9 bases left in between. Germline CDR1 and CDR2: SGHDT and YYEEEE. This CDR3 has 13 residues. The CDR3 spells CASSLEQVNGYTF. The CDR3 DNA follows: TGTGCCAGCAGCTTGGAACAGGTCAATGGCTACACCTTC.

J is TRBJ2-7 and V is TRBV5-4, with 8 bases identical to TRBD2. V gave up 3 bases and J gave up 0 bases; unmatched junction bases: 5. Germline assignment: CDR1 SGHNT and CDR2 YYREEE (reference sequence). The CDR3 contains 15 residues. Here the CDR3 reads CASSWGSGGSYEQYF. CDR3 DNA: TGTGCCAGCAGCTGGGGCAGCGGGGGCTCCTACGAGCAGTACTTC.

V and J are TRBV4-1 and TRBJ2-1, with TRBD2 as a possible D gene (6 bases). Germline lookup yields CDR1 MGHRA and CDR2 YSYEKL. The CDR3 consists of 16 residues. V was trimmed by 4 bases and J by 10 bases, leaving 23 bases between them. The CDR3: CASSLGRTTPHGEQFF. The CDR3 coding sequence is TGCGCCAGCAGCCTCGGGCGGACTACCCCTCACGGGGAGCAGTTCTTC.